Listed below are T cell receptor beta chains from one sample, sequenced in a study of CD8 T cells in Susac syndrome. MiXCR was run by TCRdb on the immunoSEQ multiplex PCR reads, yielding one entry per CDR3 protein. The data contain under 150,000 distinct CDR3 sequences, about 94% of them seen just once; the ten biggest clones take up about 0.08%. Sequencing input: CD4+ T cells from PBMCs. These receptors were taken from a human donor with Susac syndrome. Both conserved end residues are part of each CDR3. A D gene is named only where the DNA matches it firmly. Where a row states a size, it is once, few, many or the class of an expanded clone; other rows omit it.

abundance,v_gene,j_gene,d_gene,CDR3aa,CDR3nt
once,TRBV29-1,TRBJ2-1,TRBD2,CSVRRTSGNEQFF,TGCAGCGTCCGTCGGACTAGCGGCAATGAGCAGTTCTTC
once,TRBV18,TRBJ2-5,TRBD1,CASSRTGPRGETQYF,TGTGCCAGCTCCAGGACAGGACCTCGCGGGGAGACCCAGTACTTC
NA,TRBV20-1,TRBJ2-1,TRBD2,CSAVPIAGGYNEQFF,TGCAGTGCCGTACCAATAGCGGGAGGGTACAATGAGCAGTTCTTC
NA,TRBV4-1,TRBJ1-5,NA,CASSQLEGVEGYQPQHF,TGCGCCAGCAGCCAGTTGGAAGGGGTTGAGGGTTATCAGCCCCAGCATTTT
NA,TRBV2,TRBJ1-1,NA,CATTRWTEAFF,TGTGCCACCACCCGGTGGACTGAAGCTTTCTTT
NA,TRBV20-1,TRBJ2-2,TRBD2,CSAPALAGFTGELFF,TGCAGTGCCCCGGCACTAGCGGGCTTCACCGGGGAGCTGTTTTTT
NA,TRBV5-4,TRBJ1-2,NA,CASSSERYGYTF,TGTGCCAGCAGCTCCGAACGCTATGGCTACACCTTC
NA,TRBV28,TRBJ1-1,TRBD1,CASSWRQGATEAFF,TGTGCCAGCAGTTGGCGACAGGGGGCCACTGAAGCTTTCTTT
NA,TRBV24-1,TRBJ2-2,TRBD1,CATRGTGANGELFF,TGTGCCACCAGGGGGACAGGGGCTAACGGGGAGCTGTTTTTT
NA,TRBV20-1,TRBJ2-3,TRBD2,CSASGLATTDTQYF,TGCAGTGCAAGCGGACTAGCGACCACAGATACGCAGTATTTT
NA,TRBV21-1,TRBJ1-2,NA,CASSKEGEYTF,TGTGCCAGCAGCAAAGAGGGGGAATACACCTTC
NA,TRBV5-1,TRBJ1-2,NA,CASSLSGRPSLAF,TGCGCCAGCAGCTTATCCGGACGGCCCTCGCTCGCCTTC
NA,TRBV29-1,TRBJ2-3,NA,CSVERSSTDTQYF,TGCAGCGTTGAGCGGTCTAGCACAGATACGCAGTATTTT
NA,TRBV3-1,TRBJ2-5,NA,CASSQVIVTRRTQYF,TGTGCCAGCAGCCAAGTGATAGTCACGCGGAGGACCCAGTACTTC
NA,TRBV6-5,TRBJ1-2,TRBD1,CASTYSGGHGYTF,TGTGCCAGCACATACTCAGGGGGCCATGGCTACACCTTC
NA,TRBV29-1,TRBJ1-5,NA,CSEQPQHF,TGCAGCGAACAGCCCCAGCATTTT
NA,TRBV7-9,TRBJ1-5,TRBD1,CASSPAAGGNQPQHF,TGTGCCAGCAGTCCTGCGGCAGGGGGAAATCAGCCCCAGCATTTT